This T cell receptor beta chain was recorded in a study of OX40 agonist ivuxolimab in advanced cancers. CDR1 and CDR2 from the germline V gene are SNHLY and FYNNEI. Between the trimmed V and J ends, which lost 3 bases and 0 bases, there was a span of 6 bases. The CDR3 spans 13 residues. In this sample, this clone turned up a few times. No antigen is known for it. Sequencing was performed with immunoSEQ multiplex PCR; in TCRdb, only in-frame clones are kept and a portion is missing. The sample consists of about 69,000 clones, about nine tenths of them appearing once. General observations from the study: Relative to CD4+ cells, CD8+ T cells on average had more expanded clones.

V gene TRBV2 combines with J gene TRBJ2-7; D ambiguous. The sequence came from an adult with an advanced solid tumor such as melanoma, head and neck, liver or kidney cancer. Sequencing used CD4+ or CD8+ T cells sorted from blood, obtained in a trial of the OX40 agonist ivuxolimab. CDR3 region: CASSDVSSYEQYF. The CDR3 coding sequence is TGTGCCAGCAGTGATGTTAGCTCCTACGAGCAGTACTTC.